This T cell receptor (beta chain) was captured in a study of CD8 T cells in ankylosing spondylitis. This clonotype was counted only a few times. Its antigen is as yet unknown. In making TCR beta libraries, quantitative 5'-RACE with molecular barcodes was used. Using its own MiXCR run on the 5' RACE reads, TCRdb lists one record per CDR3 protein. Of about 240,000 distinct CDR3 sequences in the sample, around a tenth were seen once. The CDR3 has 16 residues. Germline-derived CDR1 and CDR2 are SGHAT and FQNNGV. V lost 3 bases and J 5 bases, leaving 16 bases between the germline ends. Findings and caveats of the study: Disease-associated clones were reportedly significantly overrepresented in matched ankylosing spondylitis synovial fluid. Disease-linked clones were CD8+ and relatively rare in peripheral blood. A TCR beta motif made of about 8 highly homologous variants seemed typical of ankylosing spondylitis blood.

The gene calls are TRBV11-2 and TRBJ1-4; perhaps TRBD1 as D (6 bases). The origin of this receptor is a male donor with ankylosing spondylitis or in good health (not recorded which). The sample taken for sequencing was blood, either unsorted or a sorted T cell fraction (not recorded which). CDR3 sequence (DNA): TGTGCCAGCAGCTTCCCGATGGTTAGGGGGAATGAAAAACTGTTTTTT. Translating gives CASSFPMVRGNEKLFF.